Listed below are T cell receptor beta chains from one sample, sequenced in a study of CD8 T cells in ankylosing spondylitis. One entry per CDR3 protein, called by TCRdb with MiXCR from the 5' RACE reads. The sample lists some 140,000 distinct CDR3 sequences; 11% were seen once. The sequenced sample was blood, either unsorted or a sorted T cell fraction (not recorded which). Receptors were obtained from a female donor with ankylosing spondylitis or in good health (not recorded which). The conserved cysteine and the conserved F or W are not part of the CDR3 here.

v_gene,j_gene,CDR3aa
TRBV18,TRBJ2-3,ASSPDYGTDTQY
TRBV7-6,TRBJ2-1,ASSLEGLAGGPYNEQF
TRBV12-3/TRBV12-4,TRBJ2-5,ASSLDNGPLIAETQY
TRBV11-2,TRBJ2-7,ASSWTGASYEQY
TRBV30,TRBJ2-3,AWSVAHGGDTQY
TRBV30,TRBJ1-5,AWARGNSNQPQH
TRBV6-1,TRBJ2-7,ASILTVPYEQY
TRBV20-1,TRBJ2-3,SASLAGRGDTQY
TRBV12-3/TRBV12-4,TRBJ1-1,ASRGMNTEAF
TRBV11-2,TRBJ2-1,ASSLDGGSYNEQF
TRBV12-3/TRBV12-4,TRBJ2-1,ASSPSNEQF
TRBV28,TRBJ2-7,ASLELLGGFYEQY
TRBV12-3/TRBV12-4,TRBJ1-1,ASSFYGDTEAF
TRBV5-1,TRBJ2-6,ASSSPSKGKPGANVLT
TRBV5-1,TRBJ2-1,ASILTSGGPGEQF
TRBV5-1,TRBJ1-2,ASSRGPQEGYT
TRBV7-9,TRBJ2-1,ASSFRGDEQF
TRBV6-6,TRBJ2-7,ASSRSGEYEQY
TRBV5-1,TRBJ1-1,ASSGNMNTEAF
TRBV7-2,TRBJ2-1,ASSPYQSYNEQF
TRBV6-1,TRBJ2-3,ASSEQDRGQDTQY
TRBV5-1,TRBJ1-2,ASSSGTGYTYGYT
TRBV13,TRBJ2-7,ASSLGLLNEAGVEQY
TRBV5-6,TRBJ2-2,ASSWDVRGELF
TRBV18,TRBJ2-5,ASSPMGEETQY
TRBV5-1,TRBJ1-5,ASSPSGHQPQH
TRBV5-1,TRBJ2-1,ASSLASFGGYNEQF
TRBV5-6,TRBJ1-2,ASSLGTGYQYGYT
TRBV7-8,TRBJ2-7,ATTGGSYEQY
TRBV27,TRBJ2-3,ASSLSNGPGQGRATQY
TRBV5-1,TRBJ1-2,ASSPQGQGMGYGYT
TRBV30,TRBJ2-4,AWSVSGANIQY
TRBV6-5,TRBJ1-2,ASSYSRGGSRYGYT
TRBV7-9,TRBJ2-1,ASSLGLANEQF
TRBV2,TRBJ2-7,ASNLQGPTYEQY
TRBV12-3/TRBV12-4,TRBJ1-5,ASSPPTGGGNQPQH
TRBV20-1,TRBJ2-7,SARRGASSYEQY
TRBV27,TRBJ2-7,ASSLYGLSSYEQY
TRBV7-2,TRBJ2-3,ASSLVQGKEGGTQY
TRBV25-1,TRBJ2-3,ASSDSGDTQY
TRBV12-3/TRBV12-4,TRBJ1-3,ASSPSSRGLGNTIY
TRBV28,TRBJ2-6,ASEHSGANVLT
TRBV10-3,TRBJ2-3,AISGRAPKGGDTQY
TRBV6-5,TRBJ1-5,ASSSGWYQPQH
TRBV7-9,TRBJ1-5,ASSLLGPEPQH